One and the same sample provided the 25 T cell receptor beta chains below, sequenced in a study of PD-L1 blockade in urothelial cancer. This table comes from immunoSEQ multiplex PCR, and its TCRdb copy is limited to in-frame clones, with some not included. The sample includes approximately 65,000 clones, less than 90% of them seen just once. The starting material was PBMCs, obtained around atezolizumab (anti-PD-L1) treatment. Receptors originate from a man in his sixties with urothelial cancer.

The chain carries TRBV10-2 and TRBJ1-3; TRBD1 matches 7 bases. V was clipped by 5 bases and J by 4 bases; unmatched bases: 5. The CDR3 length is 14 residues. Per germline, CDR1 WSHSY and CDR2 SAAADI. CDR3 in amino acids: CASSLQGRGNTIYF. Here the CDR3 DNA reads TGCGCCAGCAGTCTACAGGGGCGAGGAAACACCATATATTTT.

This CDR3 reads CASSRGVSGTWNEQFF. The CDR3 coding sequence is TGTGCCAGCAGCCGAGGAGTCAGCGGGACCTGGAATGAGCAGTTCTTC. This chain uses TRBV7-9 with TRBJ2-1, with TRBD2 matching over 7 bases. Per germline, CDR1 SEHNR and CDR2 FQNEAQ (reference sequence). The CDR3 covers 16 residues. The J segment lost 7 bases and the V segment lost 5 bases, leaving 14 bases of the junction unmatched.

The chain employs TRBV10-2 and TRBJ1-4, with 7 bases that match TRBD1. CDR1 is WSHSY, CDR2 SAAADI, per germline. The CDR3 has 12 amino acids. The J segment lost 8 bases and the V segment lost 7 bases, leaving 4 bases of the junction unmatched. This chain's CDR3 is CASTGQREKLFF. The CDR3 DNA is TGCGCCAGCACGGGACAGCGCGAAAAACTGTTTTTT.

The chain recombines TRBV6-1 with TRBJ1-5, with TRBD1 matching over 9 bases. Germline CDR1 MNHNS, CDR2 SASEGT. The CDR3 runs 15 residues. Losses at the gene ends were 6 bases for V and 4 bases for J; bases not matched to a gene: 7. The CDR3 protein is CASRPTGGRNQPQHF. DNA of the CDR3: TGTGCCAGCAGACCTACAGGGGGCCGGAATCAGCCCCAGCATTTT.

The V gene is TRBV6-1, the J gene TRBJ1-2; TRBD1 might be the D (5 bases). CDR3 length equals 15 residues. The germline V and J ends were trimmed by 1 base and 3 bases, with 12 bases remaining between them. Germline assignment: CDR1 MNHNS and CDR2 SASEGT. In DNA form, the CDR3 reads TGTGCCAGCAGTGAAGTGAGCGGGGACTACTATGGCTACACCTTC. It translates to CASSEVSGDYYGYTF.

The chain carries TRBV5-6 and TRBJ2-2; 13 nucleotides agree with TRBD2. CDR1 and CDR2 from the germline V gene are SGHDT and YYEEEE. The CDR3 totals 16 residues. The J segment lost 6 bases and the V segment lost 2 bases, leaving 4 bases of the junction unmatched. The CDR3 nucleotides are TGTGCCAGCAGCTTAAGGACTAGCGGGGGCCCCGGGGAGCTGTTTTTT. Translating gives CASSLRTSGGPGELFF.

The gene calls are TRBV5-4 and TRBJ2-3; D is perhaps TRBD1 (5 bases). The CDR3 spans 14 residues. Germline assignment: CDR1 SGHNT and CDR2 YYREEE (reference sequence). Deletions cut 1 base from V and 4 bases from J, with 10 bases between. CDR3 sequence: CASSLKDSADTQYF. CDR3 nucleotides: TGTGCCAGCAGCTTGAAAGACAGCGCAGATACGCAGTATTTT.

The chain's CDR3 is CASSRQFSGNTIYF. DNA for the CDR3: TGTGCCAGCAGCCGACAGTTCTCTGGAAACACCATATATTTT. The V and J genes are TRBV7-2 and TRBJ1-3; the D gene is possibly TRBD1 (5 bases). Per the germline V gene, CDR1 is SGHTA and CDR2 is FQGNSA. Trimming shortened V by 5 bases and J by 0 bases, and 8 bases separated the two germline ends. This CDR3 region has 14 residues.

The V and J genes are TRBV28 and TRBJ1-5, with a tentative D call TRBD1 (6 bases). Germline-derived CDR1 and CDR2 are MDHEN and SYDVKM. The CDR3 loop spans 16 amino acids. The V and J ends lost 6 bases and 1 base respectively, with 16 bases between them. The CDR3 sequence is CASSHRGGRSNQPQHF. CDR3 DNA: TGTGCCAGCAGCCATAGGGGGGGTAGGAGCAATCAGCCCCAGCATTTT.

CDR3 in amino acids: CASTTTPYTEAFF. CDR3 nucleotide sequence: TGTGCCAGCACAACGACACCTTACACTGAAGCTTTCTTT. V is TRBV9 and J is TRBJ1-1, with unresolved D. V lost 6 bases and J 3 bases, leaving 12 bases between the germline ends. Germline CDR1 and CDR2: SGDLS and YYNGEE. The CDR3 totals 13 residues.

This chain connects TRBV5-6 to TRBJ1-1; no reliable D call. Germline CDR1 and CDR2: SGHDT and YYEEEE. This CDR3 is 14 amino acids long. The V gene lost 0 bases and the J gene lost 0 bases, with 6 bases spanning the gap. DNA for the CDR3: TGTGCCAGCAGCTTGGGCGGCCTGAACACTGAAGCTTTCTTT. Translated: CASSLGGLNTEAFF. Full variable domain (missing parts from reference TRBV5-6 and TRBJ1-1): DAGVTQSPTHLIKTRGQQVTLRCSPKSGHDTVSWYQQALGQGPQFIFQYYEEEERQRGNFPDRFSGHQFPNYSSELNVNALLLGDSALYLCASSLGGLNTEAFFGQGTRLTVV.

Worth noting for this clone: An end of the junction differs from the germline gene, which may be a read error. The V and J genes are TRBV19 and TRBJ2-1, with 15 nucleotides matching TRBD2. There are 13 residues in the CDR3. The germline V gene encodes CDR1 LNHDA and CDR2 SQIVND (reference sequence). CDR3 sequence: CASSAGTSGRLVF. The DNA of the CDR3 is TGTGCCAGTAGTGCTGGGACTAGCGGGAGGCTAGTCTTC.

The chain has TRBV7-9 and TRBJ1-1, with D perhaps TRBD1 (5 bases). CDR3 size: 14 residues. Germline loops: CDR1 SEHNR, CDR2 FQNEAQ (reference sequence). Trimming removed 1 base at V and 0 bases at J, with 6 bases between. In nucleotides, the CDR3 is TGTGCCAGCAGCTTAGAACAGGTGAACACTGAAGCTTTCTTT. Amino acid sequence: CASSLEQVNTEAFF.

The rearrangement uses TRBV6-1 and TRBJ1-1; TRBD1 aligns across 7 bases. This CDR3 has 14 residues. The V and J ends lost 4 bases and 5 bases, in that order; junction bases with no gene match: 7. The V gene's germline CDR1 is MNHNS and CDR2 SASEGT. The CDR3 loop reads CASSAQDRATEAFF. The DNA for the CDR3 is TGTGCCAGCAGTGCGCAAGACAGGGCTACTGAAGCTTTCTTT.

The rearrangement links TRBV29-1 to TRBJ2-7, with TRBD2 matching 12 bases. The CDR3 covers 15 residues. The V gene's germline CDR1 is SQVTM and CDR2 ANQGSEA. The V gene end was trimmed by 7 bases and the J gene end by 6 bases; junction bases not matched to a gene: 13. CDR3 loop: CSGLLRTSGAGEQYF. CDR3 bases: TGCAGCGGACTCCTAAGGACTAGCGGGGCGGGCGAGCAGTACTTC.

V usage is TRBV6-1 and J usage is TRBJ1-5, with 7 bases lining up with TRBD1. Germline loops: CDR1 MNHNS, CDR2 SASEGT. V was pared by 4 bases and J by 3 bases, with 3 bases of the junction left unmatched. This CDR3 is built from 14 residues. The CDR3 here is CASSATGINQPQHF. DNA for the CDR3: TGTGCCAGCAGTGCGACAGGGATCAATCAGCCCCAGCATTTT.

This rearrangement joins TRBV5-4 to TRBJ2-2; a possible D gene is TRBD1 (6 bases). Between the trimmed V and J ends, which lost 1 base and 2 bases, there was a span of 15 bases. CDR1 and CDR2 (germline): SGHNT, YYREEE (reference sequence). The CDR3 has 17 residues. The CDR3 DNA is TGTGCCAGCAGCTTGTCCCCCCACAGGGCTAACACCGGGGAGCTGTTTTTT. Protein: CASSLSPHRANTGELFF.

The J gene is TRBJ2-7, the V gene TRBV6-6; TRBD1 matches 7 bases. The germline V gene has CDR1 MNHNY and CDR2 SVGAGI (reference sequence). The V segment lost 5 bases and the J segment 0 bases; nucleotides outside the gene matches: 4. CDR3 length: 14 amino acids. For the CDR3, the DNA is TGTGCCAGCAGTACAGGGGAGAGCTCCTACGAGCAGTACTTC. Encoded protein: CASSTGESSYEQYF.

The chain recombines TRBV7-8 with TRBJ2-3, with TRBD2 matching 13 bases. The CDR3 is made up of 16 amino acids. Losses at the gene ends were 5 bases for V and 2 bases for J; bases not matched to a gene: 4. CDR1 and CDR2 from the germline V gene are SGHVS and FQNEAQ. The CDR3 nucleotides are TGTGCCAGCAGCCCGGGACTAGCGGGATTCACAGATACGCAGTATTTT. Its translation is CASSPGLAGFTDTQYF.

The chain recombines TRBV6-1 with TRBJ1-1; 8 nucleotides match TRBD1. CDR1 is MNHNS and CDR2 is SASEGT in the germline V gene. V was clipped by 4 bases and J by 6 bases; unmatched bases: 7. The CDR3 runs 14 residues. CDR3 protein: CASSAGQVVSEAFF. CDR3 DNA sequence: TGTGCCAGCAGTGCGGGACAGGTAGTCTCTGAAGCTTTCTTT.

This clone was seen only once. The chain employs TRBV29-1 and TRBJ2-5; a possible D gene is TRBD1 (6 bases). V was pared by 4 bases and J by 7 bases, with 19 bases between. Germline CDR1 reads SQVTM; CDR2 reads ANQGSEA. CDR3 length: 14 amino acids. CDR3 loop: CSVGPWQGIGTQYF. In nucleotides, the CDR3 is TGCAGCGTTGGCCCCTGGCAGGGGATAGGGACCCAGTACTTC.

This chain joins TRBV6-1 and TRBJ2-3, with a tentative D call TRBD2 (5 bases). V lost 4 bases and J lost 3, with 17 bases in between. In germline, CDR1 is MNHNS, CDR2 SASEGT. The CDR3 sequence is 16 residues long. For the CDR3, the DNA is TGTGCCAGCAGTGGCCGAACTAGTTTAAAGACAGATACGCAGTATTTT. It codes for CASSGRTSLKTDTQYF.

The table lists this clone with a count of one. The chain is built from TRBV7-2 and TRBJ2-7, with a tentative D call TRBD2 (5 bases). V was trimmed by 1 base and J by 0 bases, leaving 19 bases between them. CDR1 and CDR2 (germline): SGHTA, FQGNSA. This CDR3 contains 18 residues. In nucleotides, the CDR3 is TGTGCCAGCAGCTTAGGCTATGGTTCGGAGCGGCTCTCCTACGAGCAGTACTTC. Amino acids: CASSLGYGSERLSYEQYF.

The genes are TRBV7-2 and TRBJ2-5, with a tentative D call TRBD1 (5 bases). V was clipped by 5 bases and J by 1 base, with 20 bases between them. The CDR3 has 17 residues. Germline V gene data show CDR1 as SGHTA and CDR2 as FQGNSA. CDR3 DNA sequence: TGTGCCAGCAGCCGACGCGGAAACACAGGTCTCCAAGAGACCCAGTACTTC. Amino acid sequence: CASSRRGNTGLQETQYF. The variable domain in full, completed from reference TRBV7-2 and TRBJ2-5, reads GAGVSQSPSNKVTEKGKDVELRCDPISGHTALYWYRQSLGQGLEFLIYFQGNSAPDKSGLPSDRFSAERTGGSVSTLTIQRTQQEDSAVYLCASSRRGNTGLQETQYFGPGTRLLVL.

This clone was observed a single time. The chain combines TRBV7-2 with TRBJ1-3; a weak D match, TRBD1 (6 bases). The CDR3 runs 16 residues. The germline gives CDR1 SGHTA, CDR2 FQGNSA. V lost 5 bases to trimming and J lost 3 bases, with 17 bases between them. For the CDR3, the DNA is TGTGCCAGCAGCCGAGGGCAGGGGCTTGATGGAAACACCATATATTTT. Encoded protein: CASSRGQGLDGNTIYF.